Presented here are 20 T cell receptor beta chains from one specimen sequenced in a study of CD8+ T cells in alopecia areata listed by TCRdb under 2018. This specimen's time point label, interpreted: 20 to 30 weeks on oral tofacitinib. Explained via the paper, the treatment or condition label denotes: oral pan-JAK inhibitor, 5-10 mg twice daily. Library construction relied on the immunoSEQ multiplex PCR assay. To provide template for TCR sequencing, every sample had RNA extracted and reverse transcribed into cDNA. TCRdb carries this immuneACCESS record with in-frame sequences only. Its versions omit some clonotypes, under half of them owing to an unresolved V gene in the studies checked, with the rest unexplained. The sample records about 120,000 clones, under 60% of which are singletons. The ten largest clones add up to more than 9% of the sample. This sample comprised CD8+ T cells sorted from blood, obtained at week 24, from a patient treated with tofacitinib. These receptors all stem from a human donor with alopecia areata.

The rearrangement uses TRBV6-1 and TRBJ1-5, with D uncertain. Trimming removed 3 bases at V and 5 bases at J, with 14 bases between. The CDR3 is 15 amino acids. CDR1 is MNHNS, CDR2 SASEGT, per germline. In DNA, the CDR3 is TGTGCCAGCAGTGAGATTTGGGGTCGTTATCAGCCCCAGCATTTT. Protein product: CASSEIWGRYQPQHF.

The V gene is TRBV2, the J gene TRBJ2-6, with D possibly being TRBD1 (6 bases). The ends were cut back, 4 bases at V and 0 bases at J, with 16 bases in the middle. CDR1 is SNHLY and CDR2 is FYNNEI in the germline V gene. This CDR3 has 18 residues. The CDR3 bases are TGTGCCAGCAGTGTTTGGGACATTGCTTACTCTGGGGCCAACGTCCTGACTTTC. This translates into CASSVWDIAYSGANVLTF.

This clone came up a few times. The chain couples TRBV7-3 to TRBJ2-7; the match to TRBD2 covers 9 bases. The CDR3 covers 15 residues. Per the germline V gene, CDR1 is SGHTA and CDR2 is FQGTGA. Trimming cost V 5 bases and J 4 bases; bases outside gene matches: 9. The CDR3 protein is CASSQGAGGTYEQYF. The CDR3 DNA reads TGTGCCAGCAGCCAAGGAGCGGGGGGCACATACGAGCAGTACTTC.

This chain links TRBV5-6 with TRBJ1-1; D not certain. The CDR3 extends over 15 amino acids. Germline V gives CDR1 SGHDT, CDR2 YYEEEE. Trimming removed 1 base from V and 2 bases from J, with 12 bases in between. Here the CDR3 reads CASSLLYSSNTEAFF. The DNA of the CDR3 is TGTGCCAGCAGCTTGCTATACAGCTCTAACACTGAAGCTTTCTTT.

This clone turned up a few times. The chain is built from TRBV30 and TRBJ2-6; 7 bases are shared with TRBD1. Trimming cost V 5 bases and J 4 bases; bases outside gene matches: 5. CDR3 length equals 14 residues. Germline V lookup: CDR1 GTSNPN, CDR2 SVGIG (reference sequence). DNA for the CDR3: TGTGCCTGGTCGACAGGGACGGGGGCCAACGTCCTGACTTTC. Residues: CAWSTGTGANVLTF. The full variable domain, its missing parts supplied by reference TRBV30 and TRBJ2-6, is SQTIHQWPATLVQPVGSPLSLECTVEGTSNPNLYWYRQAAGRGLQLLFYSVGIGQISSEVPQNLSASRPQDRQFILSSKKLLLSDSGFYLCAWSTGTGANVLTFGAGSRLTVL.

The chain is built from TRBV18 and TRBJ2-3, with no clear D. Germline V gene sequence: CDR1 KGHSH, CDR2 LQKENI. V was shortened by 3 bases and J by 6 bases, with 7 bases between the two germline ends. The CDR3 runs 12 residues. CDR3 protein: CASSPDSDTQYF. CDR3 sequence (DNA): TGTGCCAGCTCACCGGATTCGGATACGCAGTATTTT.

This clone was counted a few times. The chain recombines TRBV6-5 with TRBJ2-7; maybe TRBD2 (5 bases). Trimming removed 4 bases from V and 3 bases from J, with 7 bases in between. The V gene's germline CDR1 is MNHEY and CDR2 SVGAGI. This CDR3 has 12 residues. The CDR3 region is CASSSGYYEQYF. The CDR3 DNA follows: TGTGCCAGCAGTTCGGGATACTACGAGCAGTACTTC.

The chain recombines TRBV13 with TRBJ2-1; D may be TRBD2 (6 bases). The germline V gene has CDR1 PRHDT and CDR2 FYEKMQ (reference sequence). Trimming pared 6 bases from V and 10 bases from J, leaving 13 bases between. This CDR3 is 12 amino acids long. CDR3 nucleotide sequence: TGTGCCAGCAGTCCCGATGCGGGAGAGCAGTTCTTC. It codes for CASSPDAGEQFF.

A few counts support this clone. The chain carries TRBV7-9 and TRBJ1-2; no clear D. The germline gives CDR1 SEHNR, CDR2 FQNEAQ (reference sequence). V shed 3 bases and J shed 6 bases, with 5 bases lying between them. The CDR3 has 11 amino acids. The CDR3 protein is CASSFRDGYTF. CDR3 DNA: TGTGCCAGCAGCTTCCGGGATGGCTACACCTTC.

This chain joins TRBV5-6 and TRBJ1-1; D is unclear. The germline V gene has CDR1 SGHDT and CDR2 YYEEEE. The CDR3 is 11 residues long. With 1 base removed from V and 4 bases from J, the gap between germline ends came to 2 bases. CDR3 sequence: CASSLSTEAFF. The CDR3 DNA reads TGTGCCAGCAGCTTGTCCACTGAAGCTTTCTTT.

In this sample, this clone turned up a few times. The chain recombines TRBV7-2 with TRBJ2-3, with TRBD2 as a possible D gene (7 bases). Trimming pared 2 bases from V and 0 bases from J, leaving 15 bases between. The CDR3 length is 17 residues. Germline CDR1 reads SGHTA; CDR2 reads FQGNSA. The CDR3 coding sequence is TGTGCCAGCAGCTTATTTGGAGGGGGGGTTAGCACAGATACGCAGTATTTT. Protein: CASSLFGGGVSTDTQYF.

This chain links TRBV7-9 with TRBJ2-5; no firm D call. CDR3 length equals 14 residues. From germline, CDR1 is SEHNR and CDR2 FQNEAQ (reference sequence). The V end lost 5 bases, the J end lost 1 base, and 11 bases lay between the germline ends. CDR3 nucleotide sequence: TGTGCCAGCAGCCCCTCCGGGTCCCAAGAGACCCAGTACTTC. Its translation: CASSPSGSQETQYF.

The rearrangement links TRBV5-1 to TRBJ2-7, with D perhaps assigned TRBD1 or TRBD2 (5 bases each). Germline V gene lookup returns CDR1 SGHRS and CDR2 YFSETQ. This CDR3 spans 14 amino acids. Trimming removed 1 base from V and 1 base from J, with 9 bases in between. The CDR3 loop is CASSLTGPSYEQYF. CDR3 bases: TGCGCCAGCAGCTTGACGGGACCTTCCTACGAGCAGTACTTC.

The rearrangement uses TRBV19 and TRBJ2-3; TRBD2 matches at 8 bases. The V gene end was trimmed by 10 bases and the J gene end by 3 bases; junction bases not matched to a gene: 12. The CDR3 is made up of 15 amino acids. Germline V gives CDR1 LNHDA, CDR2 SQIVND (reference sequence). The CDR3 protein is CATRGLVSITDTQYF. The DNA of the CDR3 is TGTGCCACCCGGGGACTAGTCTCGATTACAGATACGCAGTATTTT. Full variable domain (missing parts from reference TRBV19 and TRBJ2-3): DGGITQSPKYLFRKEGQNVTLSCEQNLNHDAMYWYRQDPGQGLRLIYYSQIVNDFQKGDIAEGYSVSREKKESFPLTVTSAQKNPTAFYLCATRGLVSITDTQYFGPGTRLTVL.

The chain employs TRBV7-8 and TRBJ1-2; no clear D gene. CDR3 length equals 15 residues. Between the trimmed V and J ends, which lost 0 bases and 0 bases, there was a span of 8 bases. Germline CDR1 and CDR2: SGHVS and FQNEAQ. CDR3 nucleotides: TGTGCCAGCAGCTTAGCGCGTCGAGCTAACTATGGCTACACCTTC. Its protein is CASSLARRANYGYTF.

This clone was picked up one time. The V call is TRBV2, the J call TRBJ1-5, with no clear D. CDR3 length: 13 residues. V was cut by 4 bases and J by 0 bases, with 4 bases left in between. Germline CDR1 reads SNHLY; CDR2 reads FYNNEI. CDR3 DNA sequence: TGTGCCAGCAGTGGGTATAGCAATCAGCCCCAGCATTTT. Translating gives CASSGYSNQPQHF.

This clone was found a few times. The chain links TRBV13 to TRBJ2-7; 11 nucleotides agree with TRBD2. The V gene end was trimmed by 5 bases and the J gene end by 1 base; junction bases not matched to a gene: 4. Looked up from germline, CDR1 is PRHDT and CDR2 is FYEKMQ (reference sequence). The CDR3 is made up of 15 amino acids. The CDR3 sequence is CASSTRLAGSYEQYF. In DNA form, the CDR3 reads TGTGCCAGCAGCACCCGACTAGCGGGGTCCTACGAGCAGTACTTC.

This clone appeared a few times. The chain uses TRBV11-2 and TRBJ2-7; no definite D call. This CDR3 comprises 12 residues. Trimming took off 5 bases at V and 2 bases at J, with 7 bases between the two ends. CDR1 is SGHAT, CDR2 FQNNGV, per germline. The CDR3 sequence: CASSVSPYEQYF. Written as DNA, the CDR3 is TGTGCCAGCAGCGTCAGTCCCTACGAGCAGTACTTC.

This clone was recorded a few times. The rearrangement links TRBV29-1 to TRBJ2-3, with TRBD2 as a possible D gene (5 bases). This CDR3 has 12 residues. The V end lost 7 bases, the J end lost 6 bases, and 14 bases lay between the germline ends. The germline V gene has CDR1 SQVTM and CDR2 ANQGSEA. The CDR3 sequence is CSAGEGSDTQYF. DNA for the CDR3: TGCAGCGCTGGTGAGGGTTCGGATACGCAGTATTTT.

The chain employs TRBV6-5 and TRBJ1-5, with 9 positions matching TRBD1. The CDR3 runs 15 residues. The germline gives CDR1 MNHEY, CDR2 SVGAGI. V trimming: 6 bases; J trimming: 7 bases; junction bases outside the gene matches: 10. CDR3 DNA: TGTGCCAGCAGCTCCCAACAGGGGGCCGGGCAGCCCCAGCATTTT. Its protein is CASSSQQGAGQPQHF.